The following is a TCR beta chain sequence with its context. RNA amounts of 0.5 to 1 ug underwent reverse transcription with random hexamers. From the immunoSEQ multiplex PCR reads, TCRdb called clonotypes with MiXCR, one entry per CDR3 protein. The repertoire holds 210,000 or so distinct CDR3 sequences, with 90% to 95% as singletons. The sample belongs to a study of CD8 T cells in Susac syndrome. The TEMRA cells underwent FACS enrichment, while the CD8+ and CD4+ T cells underwent negative isolation. Trimming cost V 2 bases and J 4 bases, with 21 bases left between them. CDR3 length: 16 residues. Germline V CDR1 and CDR2: DFQATT, SNEGSKA (reference sequence).

V and J are TRBV20-1 and TRBJ2-7; perhaps TRBD2 as D (6 bases). The clonotype was recovered from a human donor with multiple sclerosis. Sequencing used CD8+ T cells from PBMCs. CDR3 loop: CSARTHEDGSLYEQYF. CDR3 bases: TGCAGTGCTAGAACCCACGAGGACGGGAGTCTTTACGAGCAGTACTTC.